This TCR beta chain was recorded in a study of T cell clonotyping in hematopoietic cell transplantation listed by TCRdb under 2021. Notes on the research overall: The study collected 135 blood samples from under 45 consecutive transplant recipients and their related donors. Recruitment of patients was conducted between 2015 and January 2017, and follow-up was continued until late 2020 or death.

With regard to this clone: The antigen it recognizes is unknown. No much larger clone is present one base from it, and per-base qualities are unavailable.

What this sample's time point label stands for: 180 days after allo-HCT. Blood from recipients was drawn roughly 28 days before transplant, then again at days 30, 100 and 180 after transplant. Using Nuclei Lysis Solution, genomic DNA was extracted from unfractionated peripheral blood mononuclear cells that were either fresh or cryopreserved. TCR beta CDR3 regions were amplified from genomic DNA with the immunoSEQ assay, a bias-controlled multiplex PCR using V- and J-specific primers. In a second PCR step, the CDR3 amplicons were tagged with a proprietary barcode plus Illumina adapter sequences. An Illumina MiSeq instrument was used for sequencing of the CDR3 libraries. The original methods were these. Export and quality control were performed with immunoSEQ Analyzer 3.0, and downstream analyses were performed with R Bioconductor and Immunarch. Only productive rearrangements within the normalized downsampled data set were used in the calculation of repertoire metrics. In the normalized cohort, clonotypes with more than 5 templates were defined as pathologically expanded. The Inverse Simpson Index served as the measure of repertoire diversity. The non-normalized data set was used for CMV-specificity analyses so that all clonotypes could be captured. Imported from immuneACCESS, the table was reduced by TCRdb to in-frame sequences with V and J called. These copies leave out some clones; in studies compared against another copy, an unresolved V gene accounts for under half, and the cause of the remainder is not known. V and J calls and clone size are copied from that table; D and trimming were computed from the DNA. Recorded for this sample are under 5,000 clones; roughly 94% of them occurred a single time. The top ten clones comprise roughly 6.3% of the sample.

The investigation overall reported the following: Donor and pretransplant recipient Inverse Simpson Index values predicted broader posttransplant TCR repertoire diversity. Overlap with donor repertoires was found for only a small fraction of recipient repertoires, with over 97% found to appear de novo at the given depth. The sample size was limited, and CD4 and CD8 repertoire contributions could not be separated because cells were not sorted. A decrease in recipient TCR diversity was observed after transplant, and a progressive increase in pathologically expanded clonotypes was seen from day 30 to day 180.

This clonotype was sampled from a male patient aged 55 to 69 who had an allogeneic stem cell transplant from a related donor, so the T cells may come from the graft donor. Some clones in this sample may be carry-over from other donors' samples. The material sequenced was PBMCs, taken 180 days after allogeneic stem cell transplant.

The nucleotides read TGTGCCAGCCATCTGCAGGGCGAATATGGCTACACCTTC. Its translation reads: CASHLQGEYGYTF. In this chain, TRBV7-9 is recombined with TRBJ1-2; the D gene is possibly TRBD1, with 5 bases matching. The CDR3 runs 13 amino acids, cysteine and phenylalanine included. Of the read, only the CDR3 DNA is kept; its 39 bases are in frame from base 1. Sequences SEHNR (CDR1) and FQNEAQ (CDR2) are obtained from the germline V gene (reference sequence). V and J lose 8 bases and 5 bases, and a span of 15 bases separates them.